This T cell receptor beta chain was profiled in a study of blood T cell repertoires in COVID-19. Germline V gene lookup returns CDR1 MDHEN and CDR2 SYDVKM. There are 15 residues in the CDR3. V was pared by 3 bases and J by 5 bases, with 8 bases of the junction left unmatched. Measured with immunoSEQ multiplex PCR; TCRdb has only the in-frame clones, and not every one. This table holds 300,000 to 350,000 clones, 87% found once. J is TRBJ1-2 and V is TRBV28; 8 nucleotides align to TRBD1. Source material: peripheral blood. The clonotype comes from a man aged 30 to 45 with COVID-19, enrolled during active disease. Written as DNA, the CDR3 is TGTGCCAGCAGTTTGTTGCAGGGGGCGGGGTATGGCTACACCTTC. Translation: CASSLLQGAGYGYTF.